Listed below are T cell receptor beta chains from one sample, sequenced in a study of spatial heterogeneity in lung cancer. TCRdb ran MiXCR on the 5' RACE reads and lists one entry per CDR3 protein. The table shows several thousand distinct CDR3 sequences, with about 16% occurring only once. Sequenced material: lung tumor tissue, taken at surgery. These receptor sequences come from a male donor with early-stage non-small cell lung cancer. CDR3s include the opening cysteine and the closing phenylalanine or tryptophan. D genes are given only for firm matches. Size is stated for part of the rows, as once, few or many counts, or as a class when the clone is expanded.

J gene: TRBJ2-7
D gene: TRBD2
V gene: TRBV24-1
clone size: many
CDR3 DNA: TGTGCCACCAGTACCGGGACTAGCGGGTACGAGCAGTACTTC
CDR3 protein: CATSTGTSGYEQYF

J gene: TRBJ2-7
D gene: TRBD1
V gene: TRBV20-1
clone size: many
CDR3 DNA: TGCAGTGCTAGGTCAGGGGGCTCTTTGTACGAGCAGTACTTC
CDR3 protein: CSARSGGSLYEQYF

J gene: TRBJ2-7
D gene: TRBD1
V gene: TRBV6-5
clone size: medium-sized
CDR3 DNA: TGTGCCAGCAGTTATGCGGGACAGGGGCCAGAGGGCTACGAGCAGTACTTC
CDR3 protein: CASSYAGQGPEGYEQYF

J gene: TRBJ2-3
D gene: TRBD2
V gene: TRBV9
clone size: medium-sized
CDR3 DNA: TGTGCCAGCAGCGTAAGTGGCTTGGCTAGCGGGAGAACAGATACGCAGTATTTT
CDR3 protein: CASSVSGLASGRTDTQYF

J gene: TRBJ2-1
D gene: .
V gene: TRBV13
clone size: .
CDR3 DNA: TGTGCCAGCAGCGCTTCGACTAGTGGCGGGGTTTACAATGAGCAGTTCTTC
CDR3 protein: CASSASTSGGVYNEQFF

J gene: TRBJ1-3
D gene: TRBD1
V gene: TRBV20-1
clone size: many
CDR3 DNA: TGCAGTGCCCGGACAGGGAGCAGTGCTGGAAACACCATATATTTT
CDR3 protein: CSARTGSSAGNTIYF

J gene: TRBJ2-2
D gene: TRBD1
V gene: TRBV6-1
clone size: medium-sized
CDR3 DNA: TGTGCCAGCAGTCCCGGGACAGGGCACACCGGGGAGCTGTTTTTT
CDR3 protein: CASSPGTGHTGELFF

J gene: TRBJ2-7
D gene: TRBD1
V gene: TRBV5-1
clone size: .
CDR3 DNA: TGCGCCAGCAGCTTGAACCGGGACAGCTCCTGCGAGCAGTACTTC
CDR3 protein: CASSLNRDSSCEQYF

J gene: TRBJ2-5
D gene: .
V gene: TRBV20-1
clone size: large
CDR3 DNA: TGCAGTGCCGTCCCTCTAGGATTGCGACAAGAGACCCAGTACTTC
CDR3 protein: CSAVPLGLRQETQYF

J gene: TRBJ1-3
D gene: .
V gene: TRBV6-6
clone size: medium-sized
CDR3 DNA: TGTGCCAGCAGTTACGGGTCTGGAAACACCATATATTTT
CDR3 protein: CASSYGSGNTIYF

J gene: TRBJ1-5
D gene: .
V gene: TRBV28
clone size: large
CDR3 DNA: TGTGCCAGCAGTTTATCTCGGGGGAGCAATCAGCCCCAGCATTTT
CDR3 protein: CASSLSRGSNQPQHF

J gene: TRBJ2-1
D gene: TRBD1
V gene: TRBV27
clone size: medium-sized
CDR3 DNA: TGTGCCAGCACCTCCCCAGGGACAGGCTCCTACAATGAGCAGTTCTTC
CDR3 protein: CASTSPGTGSYNEQFF

J gene: TRBJ1-1
D gene: .
V gene: TRBV30
clone size: medium-sized
CDR3 DNA: TGTGCCTGGAGTTACAGAAACACTGAAGCTTTCTTT
CDR3 protein: CAWSYRNTEAFF

J gene: TRBJ2-2
D gene: .
V gene: TRBV7-2
clone size: many
CDR3 DNA: TGTGCCAGCAGCCCGCCGGGACTGGGGGGCACCGGGGAGCTGTTTTTT
CDR3 protein: CASSPPGLGGTGELFF

J gene: TRBJ2-1
D gene: .
V gene: TRBV5-1
clone size: medium-sized
CDR3 DNA: TGCGCCAGCAGCTTAGGCGGGACCACCAACAATGAGCAGTTCTTC
CDR3 protein: CASSLGGTTNNEQFF

J gene: TRBJ2-7
D gene: TRBD1
V gene: TRBV12-3/TRBV12-4
clone size: medium-sized
CDR3 DNA: TGTGCCAGCAGTAGTCTCGGACAGGTTCCCCTCTACGAGCAGTACTTC
CDR3 protein: CASSSLGQVPLYEQYF

J gene: TRBJ1-4
D gene: .
V gene: TRBV28
clone size: medium-sized
CDR3 DNA: TGTGCCAGCAGTTTTGAGGGCAGTGAAAAACTGTTTTTT
CDR3 protein: CASSFEGSEKLFF

J gene: TRBJ1-1
D gene: .
V gene: TRBV5-1
clone size: many
CDR3 DNA: TGCGCCAGCAGCTCCATCCGAGGAACTATGAACACTGAAGCTTTCTTT
CDR3 protein: CASSSIRGTMNTEAFF

J gene: TRBJ2-1
D gene: .
V gene: TRBV2
clone size: medium-sized
CDR3 DNA: TGTGCCAGCAGTGAAGTGGGAGGGGGGCGAAATGAGCAGTTCTTC
CDR3 protein: CASSEVGGGRNEQFF

J gene: TRBJ2-2
D gene: TRBD1
V gene: TRBV10-1
clone size: medium-sized
CDR3 DNA: TGCGCCAGCAAAAGGGACAGTAACACCGGGGAGCTGTTTTTT
CDR3 protein: CASKRDSNTGELFF

J gene: TRBJ1-2
D gene: .
V gene: TRBV5-1
clone size: medium-sized
CDR3 DNA: TGCGCCAGCAGCCCGAGGCCCCAAGGGGGAAGTGGCTACACCTTC
CDR3 protein: CASSPRPQGGSGYTF

J gene: TRBJ2-3
D gene: TRBD1
V gene: TRBV7-9
clone size: medium-sized
CDR3 DNA: TGTGCCAGCAGCCGAGGACAGGGGATGACAGATACGCAGTATTTT
CDR3 protein: CASSRGQGMTDTQYF

J gene: TRBJ1-1
D gene: TRBD1
V gene: TRBV20-1
clone size: few
CDR3 DNA: TGCAGTGCTGCACAGGGGGCAAACACTGAAGCTTTCTTT
CDR3 protein: CSAAQGANTEAFF

J gene: TRBJ1-3
D gene: .
V gene: TRBV7-2
clone size: medium-sized
CDR3 DNA: TGTGCCAGCAGCCCATCGGGGAGCGGAAACACCATATATTTT
CDR3 protein: CASSPSGSGNTIYF

J gene: TRBJ2-3
D gene: .
V gene: TRBV7-2
clone size: medium-sized
CDR3 DNA: TGTGCCAGCAGCTTCCTCGGGCCCACAGATACGCAGTATTTT
CDR3 protein: CASSFLGPTDTQYF

J gene: TRBJ2-7
D gene: .
V gene: TRBV28
clone size: .
CDR3 DNA: TGTGCCAGCAGTTTATGGCAAACTAGTAGCTCCTACGAGCAGTACTTC
CDR3 protein: CASSLWQTSSSYEQYF

J gene: TRBJ2-7
D gene: .
V gene: TRBV4-3
clone size: many
CDR3 DNA: TGCGCCAGCAGCCAAGATTATCAGGGGTCGTACGAGCAGTACTTC
CDR3 protein: CASSQDYQGSYEQYF

J gene: TRBJ1-3
D gene: TRBD1
V gene: TRBV30
clone size: medium-sized
CDR3 DNA: TGTGCCTACCAACTTCGACAGGGGAACACCATATATTTT
CDR3 protein: CAYQLRQGNTIYF

J gene: TRBJ2-2
D gene: TRBD2
V gene: TRBV5-4
clone size: medium-sized
CDR3 DNA: TGTGCCAGCAGCTTAACGGGAGGGCCGGACGGGGAGCTGTTTTTT
CDR3 protein: CASSLTGGPDGELFF

J gene: TRBJ1-1
D gene: TRBD1
V gene: TRBV2
clone size: large
CDR3 DNA: TGTGCCAGCACCCGCCGGGACAGGTTTAACACTGAAGCTTTCTTT
CDR3 protein: CASTRRDRFNTEAFF

J gene: TRBJ1-1
D gene: .
V gene: TRBV11-1
clone size: .
CDR3 DNA: TGTGCCAGCAGCTTAGATTATGATACTGAAGCTTTCTTT
CDR3 protein: CASSLDYDTEAFF

J gene: TRBJ2-1
D gene: TRBD2
V gene: TRBV20-1
clone size: medium-sized
CDR3 DNA: TGCAGTGCTAGAGATTTAGCGGGAGACTACAATGAGCAGTTCTTC
CDR3 protein: CSARDLAGDYNEQFF

J gene: TRBJ2-2
D gene: .
V gene: TRBV7-2
clone size: few
CDR3 DNA: TGTGCCAGCAGCCCTAGGGCGGGGAAGGAGGAGCTGTTTTTT
CDR3 protein: CASSPRAGKEELFF

J gene: TRBJ2-1
D gene: .
V gene: TRBV7-8
clone size: many
CDR3 DNA: TGTGCCAGCAGCTTAGCGAGTCAAGGGAGGGAGCAGTTCTTC
CDR3 protein: CASSLASQGREQFF

J gene: TRBJ1-2
D gene: .
V gene: TRBV9
clone size: .
CDR3 DNA: TGTGCCAGCAGCGTTGGGTTCTATGGCTACACCTTC
CDR3 protein: CASSVGFYGYTF

J gene: TRBJ2-7
D gene: TRBD2
V gene: TRBV9
clone size: medium-sized
CDR3 DNA: TGTGCCAGCAGCGTAGGGTTGCGGGAGCCCTACGAGCAGTACTTC
CDR3 protein: CASSVGLREPYEQYF

J gene: TRBJ2-5
D gene: .
V gene: TRBV2
clone size: few
CDR3 DNA: TGTGCCAGCAGGCTGGGCGTACAGACCCAGTACTTC
CDR3 protein: CASRLGVQTQYF

J gene: TRBJ2-3
D gene: TRBD2
V gene: TRBV20-1
clone size: .
CDR3 DNA: TGCAGTGCTACACGGGAGGGCGCCACAGATACGCAGTATTTT
CDR3 protein: CSATREGATDTQYF

J gene: TRBJ2-3
D gene: TRBD2
V gene: TRBV19
clone size: medium-sized
CDR3 DNA: TGTGCCAGTAGTCTCCTAGCGGGTGATACGCAGTATTTT
CDR3 protein: CASSLLAGDTQYF

J gene: TRBJ2-2
D gene: .
V gene: TRBV5-4
clone size: many
CDR3 DNA: TGTGCCAGCAGCCTACGAACCTTCAGCACCGGGGAGCTGTTTTTT
CDR3 protein: CASSLRTFSTGELFF

J gene: TRBJ1-1
D gene: .
V gene: TRBV3-1
clone size: .
CDR3 DNA: TGTGCCAGCAGCCAAGCCAGGGGTCGTGAAGCTTTCTTT
CDR3 protein: CASSQARGREAFF

J gene: TRBJ1-5
D gene: TRBD1
V gene: TRBV7-9
clone size: medium-sized
CDR3 DNA: TGTGCCAGCAGCTTATCGACAGGGAATCAGCCCCAGCATTTT
CDR3 protein: CASSLSTGNQPQHF

J gene: TRBJ1-2
D gene: .
V gene: TRBV2
clone size: once
CDR3 DNA: TGTGCCAGCAGCGACGACACGGCTTATGGCTACACCTTC
CDR3 protein: CASSDDTAYGYTF

J gene: TRBJ1-6
D gene: .
V gene: TRBV3-1
clone size: medium-sized
CDR3 DNA: TGTGCCAGCAGCCAAGGCAGGGGACCTTCACCCCTCCACTTT
CDR3 protein: CASSQGRGPSPLHF

J gene: TRBJ1-4
D gene: TRBD1
V gene: TRBV7-9
clone size: medium-sized
CDR3 DNA: TGTGCCAGCAGCTCGGGACAGGGGGGTGAAAAACTGTTTTTT
CDR3 protein: CASSSGQGGEKLFF

J gene: TRBJ2-7
D gene: .
V gene: TRBV28
clone size: medium-sized
CDR3 DNA: TGTGCCAGCAACCCGGGACCGACGCTTTACGAGCAGTACTTC
CDR3 protein: CASNPGPTLYEQYF

J gene: TRBJ1-2
D gene: .
V gene: TRBV4-3
clone size: .
CDR3 DNA: TGCGCCAGCAGCCGAAGGGCCCACCAGGGACTGGACTATGGCTACACCTTC
CDR3 protein: CASSRRAHQGLDYGYTF

J gene: TRBJ1-3
D gene: TRBD1
V gene: TRBV5-1
clone size: medium-sized
CDR3 DNA: TGCGCCAGCAGCAAAGACAGGGTTGGAAACACCATATATTTT
CDR3 protein: CASSKDRVGNTIYF

J gene: TRBJ1-6
D gene: .
V gene: TRBV28
clone size: medium-sized
CDR3 DNA: TGTGCCAGCAGTTGGGGGCCCAGCTCCTATAATTCACCCCTCCACTTT
CDR3 protein: CASSWGPSSYNSPLHF

J gene: TRBJ2-5
D gene: .
V gene: TRBV6-1
clone size: medium-sized
CDR3 DNA: TGTGCCAGCAGTGAGGTGGGAGAAGGGAAAGAGACCCAGTACTTC
CDR3 protein: CASSEVGEGKETQYF

J gene: TRBJ1-1
D gene: .
V gene: TRBV27
clone size: .
CDR3 DNA: TGTGCCAGCAGTTGGAGACAGGACCCCGGGATCGCTGAAGCTTTCTTT
CDR3 protein: CASSWRQDPGIAEAFF

J gene: TRBJ1-1
D gene: TRBD1
V gene: TRBV10-3
clone size: large
CDR3 DNA: TGTGCCATCAGATCGCCGGGACAGGGAAACGGGGAAGCTTTCTTT
CDR3 protein: CAIRSPGQGNGEAFF

J gene: TRBJ2-7
D gene: .
V gene: TRBV6-1
clone size: medium-sized
CDR3 DNA: TGTGCCAGCAGTGAAGCGGAACACTACGAGCAGTACTTC
CDR3 protein: CASSEAEHYEQYF

J gene: TRBJ1-1
D gene: .
V gene: TRBV29-1
clone size: medium-sized
CDR3 DNA: TGCAGCGGTTCTATCGGGGGATCCACTGAAGCTTTCTTT
CDR3 protein: CSGSIGGSTEAFF

J gene: TRBJ1-4
D gene: TRBD1
V gene: TRBV29-1
clone size: medium-sized
CDR3 DNA: TGCAGCGCCAAGGACAGGGTTGGAAAACTGTTTTTT
CDR3 protein: CSAKDRVGKLFF

J gene: TRBJ2-3
D gene: .
V gene: TRBV28
clone size: medium-sized
CDR3 DNA: TGTGCCAGCAGTTCCCCGGGACTTCATAAAGTGGATACGCAGTATTTT
CDR3 protein: CASSSPGLHKVDTQYF

J gene: TRBJ2-3
D gene: TRBD2
V gene: TRBV30
clone size: medium-sized
CDR3 DNA: TGTGCCTGGAGTGTCCCGGGAGCGGGGTTAGATACGCAGTATTTT
CDR3 protein: CAWSVPGAGLDTQYF

J gene: TRBJ2-3
D gene: .
V gene: TRBV6-1
clone size: medium-sized
CDR3 DNA: TGTGCCAGCATTCGAACAGGCACAGATACGCAGTATTTT
CDR3 protein: CASIRTGTDTQYF

J gene: TRBJ2-2
D gene: .
V gene: TRBV12-5
clone size: medium-sized
CDR3 DNA: TGTGCTAGTGGTTTAAACACCGGGGAGCTGTTTTTT
CDR3 protein: CASGLNTGELFF